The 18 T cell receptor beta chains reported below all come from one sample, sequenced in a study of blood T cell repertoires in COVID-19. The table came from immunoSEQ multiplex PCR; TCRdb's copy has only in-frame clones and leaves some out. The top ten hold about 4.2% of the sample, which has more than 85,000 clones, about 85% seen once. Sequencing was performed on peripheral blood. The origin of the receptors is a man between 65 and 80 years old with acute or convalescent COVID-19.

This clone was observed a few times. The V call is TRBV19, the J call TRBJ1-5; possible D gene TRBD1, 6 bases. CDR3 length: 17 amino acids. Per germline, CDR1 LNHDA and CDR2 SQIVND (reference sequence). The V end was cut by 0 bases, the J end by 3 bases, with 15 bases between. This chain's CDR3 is CASSIDRWTVDNQPQHF. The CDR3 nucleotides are TGTGCCAGTAGTATAGATCGCTGGACAGTAGACAATCAGCCCCAGCATTTT.

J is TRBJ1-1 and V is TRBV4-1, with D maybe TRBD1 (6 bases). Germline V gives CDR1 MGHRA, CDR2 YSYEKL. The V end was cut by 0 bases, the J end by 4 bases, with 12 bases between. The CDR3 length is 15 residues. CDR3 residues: CASSQDRGGGTEAFF. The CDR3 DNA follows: TGCGCCAGCAGCCAAGATCGGGGGGGCGGCACTGAAGCTTTCTTT.

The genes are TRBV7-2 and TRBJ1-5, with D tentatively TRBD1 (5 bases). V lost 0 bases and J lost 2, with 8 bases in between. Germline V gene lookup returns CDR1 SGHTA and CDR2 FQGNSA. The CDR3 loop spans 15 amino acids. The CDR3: CASSLAWGGNQPQHF. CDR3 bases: TGTGCCAGCAGCTTAGCCTGGGGGGGCAATCAGCCCCAGCATTTT.

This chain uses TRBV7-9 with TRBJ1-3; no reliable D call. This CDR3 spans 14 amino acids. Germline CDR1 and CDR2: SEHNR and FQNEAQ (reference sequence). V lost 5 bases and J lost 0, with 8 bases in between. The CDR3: CASSPPGSGNTIYF. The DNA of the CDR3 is TGTGCCAGCAGCCCGCCGGGCTCTGGAAACACCATATATTTT.

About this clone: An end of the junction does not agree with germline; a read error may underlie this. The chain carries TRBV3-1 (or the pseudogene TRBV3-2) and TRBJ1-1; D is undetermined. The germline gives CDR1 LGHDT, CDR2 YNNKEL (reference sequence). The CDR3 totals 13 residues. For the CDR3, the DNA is TGTGCCAGCAGCCAAGTATCGAACTCTGAAGCTTTCTTT. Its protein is CASSQVSNSEAFF.

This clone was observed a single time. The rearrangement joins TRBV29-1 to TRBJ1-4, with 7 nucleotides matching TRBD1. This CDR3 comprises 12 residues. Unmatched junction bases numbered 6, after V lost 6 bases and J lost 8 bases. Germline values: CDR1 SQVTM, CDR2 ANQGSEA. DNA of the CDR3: TGCAGCGTACGACAGGGCTGGGAAAAACTGTTTTTT. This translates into CSVRQGWEKLFF. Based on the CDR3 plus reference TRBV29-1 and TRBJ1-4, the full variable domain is SAVISQKPSRDICQRGTSLTIQCQVDSQVTMMFWYRQQPGQSLTLIATANQGSEATYESGFVIDKFPISRPNLTFSTLTVSNMSPEDSSIYLCSVRQGWEKLFFGSGTQLSVL.

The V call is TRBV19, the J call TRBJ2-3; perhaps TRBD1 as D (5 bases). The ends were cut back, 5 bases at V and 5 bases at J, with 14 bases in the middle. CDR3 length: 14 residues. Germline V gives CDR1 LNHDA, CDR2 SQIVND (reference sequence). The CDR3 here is CASSPSRAEDTQYF. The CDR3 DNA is TGTGCCAGTAGTCCCTCCAGGGCGGAAGATACGCAGTATTTT.

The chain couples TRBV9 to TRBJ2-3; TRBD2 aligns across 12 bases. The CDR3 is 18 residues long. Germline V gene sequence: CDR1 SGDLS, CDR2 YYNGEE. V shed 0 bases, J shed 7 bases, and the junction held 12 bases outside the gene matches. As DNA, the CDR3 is TGTGCCAGCAGCGTAGACCCGACTAGCGGGGGCCCTGGAAATACGCAGTATTTT. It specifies CASSVDPTSGGPGNTQYF.

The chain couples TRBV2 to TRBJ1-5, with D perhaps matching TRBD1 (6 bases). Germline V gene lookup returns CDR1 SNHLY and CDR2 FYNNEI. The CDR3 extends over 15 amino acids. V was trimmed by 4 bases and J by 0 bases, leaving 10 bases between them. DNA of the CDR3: TGTGCCAGCAGTGTGGACAGACCTAGCAATCAGCCCCAGCATTTT. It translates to CASSVDRPSNQPQHF.

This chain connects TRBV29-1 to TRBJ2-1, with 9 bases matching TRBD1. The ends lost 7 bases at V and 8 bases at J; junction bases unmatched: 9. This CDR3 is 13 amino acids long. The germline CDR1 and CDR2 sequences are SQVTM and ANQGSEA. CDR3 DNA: TGCAGCGCTCCGGGACAGGGAGGCCATGAGCAGTTCTTC. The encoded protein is CSAPGQGGHEQFF.

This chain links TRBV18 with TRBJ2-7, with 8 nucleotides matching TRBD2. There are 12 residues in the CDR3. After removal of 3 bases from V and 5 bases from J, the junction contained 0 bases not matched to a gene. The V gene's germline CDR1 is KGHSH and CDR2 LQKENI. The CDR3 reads CASSPGGDEQYV. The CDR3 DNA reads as TGTGCCAGCTCACCCGGGGGGGACGAGCAGTACGTC.

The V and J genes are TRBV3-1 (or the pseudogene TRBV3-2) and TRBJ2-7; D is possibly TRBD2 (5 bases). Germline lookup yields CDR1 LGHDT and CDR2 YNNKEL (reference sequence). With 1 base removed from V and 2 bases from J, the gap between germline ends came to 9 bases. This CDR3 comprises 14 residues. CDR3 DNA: TGTGCCAGCAGCCAAGTTCCGGGGACCTACGAGCAGTACTTC. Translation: CASSQVPGTYEQYF.

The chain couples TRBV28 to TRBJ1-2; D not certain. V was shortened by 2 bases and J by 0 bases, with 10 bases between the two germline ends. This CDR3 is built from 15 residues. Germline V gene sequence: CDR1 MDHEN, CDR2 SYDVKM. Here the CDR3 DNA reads TGTGCCAGCAGTTTAGAGGGTTATTCTAACTATGGCTACACCTTC. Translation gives CASSLEGYSNYGYTF.

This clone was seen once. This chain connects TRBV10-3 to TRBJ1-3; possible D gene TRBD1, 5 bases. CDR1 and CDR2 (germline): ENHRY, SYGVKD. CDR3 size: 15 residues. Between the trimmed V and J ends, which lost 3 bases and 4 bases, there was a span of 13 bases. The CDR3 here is CAISDSGFGGNTIYF. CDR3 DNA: TGTGCCATCAGTGATTCAGGGTTCGGGGGAAACACCATATATTTT.

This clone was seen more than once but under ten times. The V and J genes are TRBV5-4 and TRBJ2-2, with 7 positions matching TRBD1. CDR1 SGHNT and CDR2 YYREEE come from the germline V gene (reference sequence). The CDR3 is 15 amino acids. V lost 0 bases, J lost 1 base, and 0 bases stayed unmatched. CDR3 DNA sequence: TGTGCCAGCAGCTTGGGGACAGGGAACACCGGGGAGCTGTTTTTT. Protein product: CASSLGTGNTGELFF.

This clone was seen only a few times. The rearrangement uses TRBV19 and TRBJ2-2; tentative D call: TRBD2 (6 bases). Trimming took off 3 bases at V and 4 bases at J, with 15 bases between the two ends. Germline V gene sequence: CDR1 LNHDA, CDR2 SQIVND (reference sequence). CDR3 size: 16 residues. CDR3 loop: CASSIRRGGGTGELFF. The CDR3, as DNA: TGTGCCAGTAGTATTAGGAGGGGAGGTGGCACCGGGGAGCTGTTTTTT.

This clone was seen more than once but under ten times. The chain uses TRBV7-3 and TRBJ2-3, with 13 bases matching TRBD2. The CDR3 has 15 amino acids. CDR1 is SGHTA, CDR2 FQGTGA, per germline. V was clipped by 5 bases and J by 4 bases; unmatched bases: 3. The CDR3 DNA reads TGTGCCAGCAGCCCAGGACTAGCGGGGGCAGATACGCAGTATTTT. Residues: CASSPGLAGADTQYF.

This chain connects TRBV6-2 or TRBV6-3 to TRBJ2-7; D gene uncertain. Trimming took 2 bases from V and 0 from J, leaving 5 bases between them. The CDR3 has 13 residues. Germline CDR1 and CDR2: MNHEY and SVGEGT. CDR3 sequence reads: CASSYTASYEQYF. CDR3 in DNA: TGTGCCAGCAGTTACACAGCCTCCTACGAGCAGTACTTC.